This TCR beta chain is drawn from a study of blood T cell repertoires in COVID-19. The wider study: PBMCs, B-cell-depleted T cells, or T cells provided the cDNA or gDNA that made up the material.

V was clipped by 2 bases and J by 3 bases, with 13 bases between them. Germline-derived CDR1 and CDR2 are SGHVS and FQNEAQ. This CDR3 is 15 amino acids long. Repertoires were generated with immunoSEQ multiplex PCR, while TCRdb's copy carries only in-frame clones and drops some. The sample includes hundreds of thousands of clones, roughly 90% of them seen just once. V gene TRBV7-8 combines with J gene TRBJ2-5; D may be TRBD2 (6 bases). This clonotype originated in a man in his 60s who had recovered from COVID-19. Sequenced: peripheral blood. CDR3 residues: CASSLLLTSKETQYF. DNA for the CDR3: TGTGCCAGCAGCTTACTCTTGACTAGTAAAGAGACCCAGTACTTC.